The T cell receptor (beta chain) under discussion was sequenced for a study of molecular identifiers for immune sequencing clone quantification. Overall study results and limits: Identical TCR molecules sharing a barcode could underestimate highly expanded clone sizes.

This clonotype has only a few counts. The target antigen is unknown. Germline CDR1 MNHEY, CDR2 SMNVEV (reference sequence). This CDR3 is built from 15 residues. V was shortened by 6 bases and J by 3 bases, with 17 bases between the two germline ends. Each library that profiled naive CD8 cells came from around 20,000 to 1,000,000 sorted cells with 10%, 30% or 50% RNA. TCRdb reprocessed the PCR reads via MiXCR and lists one record per CDR3 protein. The sample carries some 590,000 distinct CDR3 sequences, roughly 25% recorded once. The material sequenced was naive CD8+ T cells from blood, with Jurkat cell RNA spiked in. Subset specified: FACS-sorted CD8+CD4-CCR7+CD45RA+ naive T cells. The chain carries TRBV27 and TRBJ1-2, with TRBD1 as a possible D gene (5 bases). The clonotype was recovered from a human donor in good health. Some libraries in this study had Jurkat cell RNA spiked in. CDR3 DNA sequence: TGTGCCAGCAGCCCGGAGGCAGGGTCATACTATGGCTACACCTTC. Translation gives CASSPEAGSYYGYTF.